The clone carrying this T cell receptor beta chain showed up many times. Its antigen remains unknown. The data were taken from a study of T cells after yellow fever vaccination. Regarding the study as a whole: It was a weaker secondary response, yet one that peaked faster, at day 5 versus 15. It was a small share of clonotypes that appeared in both CD4 and CD8 compartments. Repertoires obtained by FACS sorting could include abundant clonotypes that entered as contaminants from the bulk population.

The CDR3 covers 13 residues. CDR1 is LGHNA and CDR2 is YNFKEQ in the germline V gene. V was clipped by 0 bases and J by 6 bases, with 5 bases between them. Researchers made TCR cDNA using 5'RACE template switching, and this step added a universal primer site and UMIs. TCRdb analysed the 5' RACE reads with MiXCR anew, one entry per CDR3 protein. The profile shows around 310,000 distinct CDR3 sequences, 3.6% of them singletons. Here the sequenced sample was PBMCs, taken on the day of the yellow fever booster vaccination. The receptor comes from a man aged 18 to 29 who received the YFV17D yellow fever vaccine. The J gene is TRBJ2-2, the V gene TRBV4-2; D unresolved. The CDR3 is CASSQDRPGELFF. The CDR3 coding sequence is TGTGCCAGCAGCCAAGACAGGCCCGGGGAGCTGTTTTTT.